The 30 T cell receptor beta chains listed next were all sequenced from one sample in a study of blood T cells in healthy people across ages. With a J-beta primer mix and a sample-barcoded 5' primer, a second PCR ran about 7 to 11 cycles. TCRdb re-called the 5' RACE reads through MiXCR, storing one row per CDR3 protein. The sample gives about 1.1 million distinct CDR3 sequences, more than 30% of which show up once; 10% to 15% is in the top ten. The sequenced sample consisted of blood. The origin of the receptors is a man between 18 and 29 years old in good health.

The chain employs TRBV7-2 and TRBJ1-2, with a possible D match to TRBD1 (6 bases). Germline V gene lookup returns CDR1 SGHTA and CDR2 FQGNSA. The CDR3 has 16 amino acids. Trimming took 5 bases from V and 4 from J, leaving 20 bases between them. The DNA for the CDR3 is TGTGCCAGCAGCCGACTTACAGGGAACAGAGCCTATGGCTACACCTTC. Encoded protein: CASSRLTGNRAYGYTF.

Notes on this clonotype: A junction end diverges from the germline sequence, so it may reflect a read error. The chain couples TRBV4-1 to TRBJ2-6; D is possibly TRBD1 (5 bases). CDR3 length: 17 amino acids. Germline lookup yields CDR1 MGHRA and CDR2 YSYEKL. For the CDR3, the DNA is TGCGCCAGCAGCCAAGGACCGGGTCTTGGTGGGGCCAACGTCCCGACTTTC. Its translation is CASSQGPGLGGANVPTF.

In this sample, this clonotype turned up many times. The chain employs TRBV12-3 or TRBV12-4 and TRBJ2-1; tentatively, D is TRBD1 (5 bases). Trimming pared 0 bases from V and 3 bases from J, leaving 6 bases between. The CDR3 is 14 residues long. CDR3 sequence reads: CASSLAGHYNEQFF. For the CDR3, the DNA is TGTGCCAGCAGTTTAGCGGGGCACTACAATGAGCAGTTCTTC.

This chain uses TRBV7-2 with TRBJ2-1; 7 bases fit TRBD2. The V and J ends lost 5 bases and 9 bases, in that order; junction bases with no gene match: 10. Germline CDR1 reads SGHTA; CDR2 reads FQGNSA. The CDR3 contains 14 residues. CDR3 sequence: CASSGTGGSSEQFF. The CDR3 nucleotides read TGTGCCAGCAGCGGGACGGGGGGTTCGAGTGAGCAGTTCTTC.

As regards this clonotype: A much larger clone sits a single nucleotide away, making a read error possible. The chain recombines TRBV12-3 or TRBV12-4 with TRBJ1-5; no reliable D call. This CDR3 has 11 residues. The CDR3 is CAGSFGQPQHF. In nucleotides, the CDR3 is TGTGCCGGCAGTTTCGGTCAGCCCCAGCATTTT.

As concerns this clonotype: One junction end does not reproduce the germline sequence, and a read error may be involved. Here the CDR3 reads CAVSISDTQYF. CDR3 bases: TGTGCCGTCAGTATATCAGATACGCAGTATTTT. The chain uses TRBV10-3 and TRBJ2-3; D is undetermined. The CDR3 length is 11 residues. CDR1 is ENHRY, CDR2 SYGVKD, per germline.

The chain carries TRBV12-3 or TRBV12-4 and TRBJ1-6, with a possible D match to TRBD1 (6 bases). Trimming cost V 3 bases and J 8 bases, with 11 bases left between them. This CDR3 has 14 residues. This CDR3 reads CASSFTGQDSPLHF. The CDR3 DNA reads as TGTGCCAGCAGTTTCACAGGGCAGGATTCACCCCTCCACTTT.

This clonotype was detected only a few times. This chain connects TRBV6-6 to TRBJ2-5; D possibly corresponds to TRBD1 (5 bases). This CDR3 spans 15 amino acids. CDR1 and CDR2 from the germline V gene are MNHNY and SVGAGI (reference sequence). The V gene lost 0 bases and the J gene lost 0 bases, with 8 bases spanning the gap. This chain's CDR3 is CASSYSTEDQETQYF. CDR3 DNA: TGTGCCAGCAGTTACTCGACAGAAGACCAAGAGACCCAGTACTTC.

The CDR3 loop reads CASSQPGPSTDTQYF. CDR3 coding DNA: TGCGCCAGCAGCCAGCCAGGGCCCAGCACAGATACGCAGTATTTT. The genes are TRBV4-1 and TRBJ2-3; TRBD1 is a possible D gene (5 bases). The CDR3 has 15 residues. V was trimmed by 3 bases and J by 0 bases, leaving 10 bases between them. Germline CDR1 MGHRA, CDR2 YSYEKL.

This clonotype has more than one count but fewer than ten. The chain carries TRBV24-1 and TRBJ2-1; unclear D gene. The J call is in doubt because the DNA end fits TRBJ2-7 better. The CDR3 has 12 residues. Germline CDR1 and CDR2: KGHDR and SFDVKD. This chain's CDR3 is CATSDYYNEQYF. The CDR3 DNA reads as TGTGCCACCAGTGATTACTACAATGAGCAGTACTTC.

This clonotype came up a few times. The CDR3 here is CASSRGSETQYF. Here the CDR3 DNA reads TGTGCCAGCAGTAGGGGAAGCGAGACCCAGTACTTC. The chain joins TRBV2 to TRBJ2-5, with D possibly matching TRBD1 (5 bases). The germline V gene encodes CDR1 SNHLY and CDR2 FYNNEI. The CDR3 covers 12 residues. V lost 5 bases, J lost 5 bases, and 9 bases lay in between.

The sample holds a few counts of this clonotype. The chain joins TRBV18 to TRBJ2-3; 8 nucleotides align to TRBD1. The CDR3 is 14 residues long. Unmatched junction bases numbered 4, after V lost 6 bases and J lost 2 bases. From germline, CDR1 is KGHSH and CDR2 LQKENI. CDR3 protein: CASSSTGATDTQYF. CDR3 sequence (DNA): TGTGCCAGCTCGTCGACAGGGGCCACAGATACGCAGTATTTT.

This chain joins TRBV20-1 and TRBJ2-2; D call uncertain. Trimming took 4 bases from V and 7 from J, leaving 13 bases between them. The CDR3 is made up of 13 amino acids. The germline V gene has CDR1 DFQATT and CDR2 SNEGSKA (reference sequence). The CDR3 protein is CSAKLVAGGELFF. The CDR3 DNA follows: TGCAGTGCTAAACTGGTCGCCGGCGGGGAGCTGTTTTTT.

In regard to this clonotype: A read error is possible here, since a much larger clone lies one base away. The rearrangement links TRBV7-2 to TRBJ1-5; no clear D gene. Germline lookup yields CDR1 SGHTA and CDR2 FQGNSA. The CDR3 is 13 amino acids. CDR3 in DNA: TGTGCCAGCAGCATTGATAGCAATCGGCCCCAGCATTTT. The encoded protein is CASSIDSNRPQHF.

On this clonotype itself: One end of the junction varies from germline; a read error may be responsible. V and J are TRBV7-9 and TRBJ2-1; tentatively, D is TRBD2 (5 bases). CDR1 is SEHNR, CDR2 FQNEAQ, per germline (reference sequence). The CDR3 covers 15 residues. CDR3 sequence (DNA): TGTGCCAGCAGCTTTTCGGCTAGCTCCTACAATAAGCAGTTCTTC. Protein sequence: CASSFSASSYNKQFF.

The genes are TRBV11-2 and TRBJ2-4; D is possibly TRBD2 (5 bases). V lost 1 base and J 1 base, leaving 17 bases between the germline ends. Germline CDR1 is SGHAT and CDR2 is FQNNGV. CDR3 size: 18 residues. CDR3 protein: CASSLAGYGTGAKNIQYF. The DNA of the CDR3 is TGTGCCAGCAGCTTAGCGGGTTACGGAACGGGGGCCAAAAACATTCAGTACTTC.

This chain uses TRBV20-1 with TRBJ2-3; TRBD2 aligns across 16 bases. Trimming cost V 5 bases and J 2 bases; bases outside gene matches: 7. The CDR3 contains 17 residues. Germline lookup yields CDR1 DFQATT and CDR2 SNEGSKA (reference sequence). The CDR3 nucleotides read TGCAGTGCTTGGGGGACTAGCGGGGGGGCTAACACAGATACGCAGTATTTT. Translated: CSAWGTSGGANTDTQYF.

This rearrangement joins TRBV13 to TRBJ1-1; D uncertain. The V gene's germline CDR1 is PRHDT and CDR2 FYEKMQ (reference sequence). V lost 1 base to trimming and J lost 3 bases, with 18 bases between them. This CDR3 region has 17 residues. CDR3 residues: CASSLVGGEERDTEAFF. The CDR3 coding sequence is TGTGCCAGCAGCTTAGTTGGAGGAGAGGAGAGGGACACTGAAGCTTTCTTT.

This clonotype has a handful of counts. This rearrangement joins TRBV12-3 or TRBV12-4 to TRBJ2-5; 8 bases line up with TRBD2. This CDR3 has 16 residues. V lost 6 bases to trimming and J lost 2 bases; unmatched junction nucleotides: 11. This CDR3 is CASSLRSAGAQETQYF. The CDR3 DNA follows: TGTGCCAGCAGCCTTCGATCAGCGGGGGCACAAGAGACCCAGTACTTC.

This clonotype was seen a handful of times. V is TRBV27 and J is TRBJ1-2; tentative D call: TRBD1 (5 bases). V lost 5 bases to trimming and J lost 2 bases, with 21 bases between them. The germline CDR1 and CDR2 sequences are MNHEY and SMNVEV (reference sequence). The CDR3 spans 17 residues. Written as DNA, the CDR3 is TGTGCCAGCAGTAGAAGAACCGGGACGATAGGAAACTATGGCTACACCTTC. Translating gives CASSRRTGTIGNYGYTF.

CDR3 coding DNA: TGCGCCAGCAGCCAAACCTTGGACAATGAGCAGTACTTC. It specifies CASSQTLDNEQYF. V is TRBV4-3 and J is TRBJ2-7; a weak D match, TRBD1 (5 bases). Germline V gives CDR1 LGHNA, CDR2 YSLEER. This CDR3 comprises 13 residues. Trimming shortened V by 2 bases and J by 7 bases, and 12 bases separated the two germline ends.

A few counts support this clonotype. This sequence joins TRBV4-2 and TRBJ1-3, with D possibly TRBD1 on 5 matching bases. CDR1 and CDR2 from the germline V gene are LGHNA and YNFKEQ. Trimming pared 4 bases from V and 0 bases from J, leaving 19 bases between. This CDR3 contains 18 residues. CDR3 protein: CASSRPWDFLSSGNTIYF. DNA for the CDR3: TGTGCCAGCAGCCGCCCTTGGGACTTTTTGAGCTCTGGAAACACCATATATTTT.

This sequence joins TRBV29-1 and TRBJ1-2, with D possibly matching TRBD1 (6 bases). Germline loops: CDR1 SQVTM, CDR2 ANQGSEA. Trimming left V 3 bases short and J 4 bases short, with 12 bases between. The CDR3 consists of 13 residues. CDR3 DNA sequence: TGCAGCGTTGACCGGGGCAGGGGCTATGGCTACACCTTC. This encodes CSVDRGRGYGYTF.

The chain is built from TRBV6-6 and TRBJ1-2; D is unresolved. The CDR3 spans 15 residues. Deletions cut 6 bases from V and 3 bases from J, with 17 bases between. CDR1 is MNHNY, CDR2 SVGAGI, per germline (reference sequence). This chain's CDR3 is CASSEKSPSHYGYTF. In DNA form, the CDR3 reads TGTGCCAGCAGCGAGAAGTCGCCCTCCCACTATGGCTACACCTTC.

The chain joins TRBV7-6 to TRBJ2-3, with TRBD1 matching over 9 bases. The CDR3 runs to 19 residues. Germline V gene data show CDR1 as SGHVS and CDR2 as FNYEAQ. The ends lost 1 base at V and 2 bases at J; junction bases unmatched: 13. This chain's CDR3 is CASSLEGGTGKAFTDTQYF. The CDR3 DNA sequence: TGTGCCAGCAGCTTAGAGGGGGGGACAGGGAAGGCCTTCACAGATACGCAGTATTTT. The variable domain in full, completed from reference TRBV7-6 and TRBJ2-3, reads GAGVSQSPRYKVTKRGQDVALRCDPISGHVSLYWYRQALGQGPEFLTYFNYEAQQDKSGLPNDRFSAERPEGSISTLTIQRTEQRDSAMYRCASSLEGGTGKAFTDTQYFGPGTRLTVL.

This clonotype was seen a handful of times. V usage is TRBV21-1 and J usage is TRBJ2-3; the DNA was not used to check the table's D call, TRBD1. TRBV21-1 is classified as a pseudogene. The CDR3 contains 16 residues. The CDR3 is CASSKEGRSSIDTQYF. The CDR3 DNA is TGTGCCAGCAGCAAGGAGGGGCGGTCTAGCATAGATACGCAGTATTTT.

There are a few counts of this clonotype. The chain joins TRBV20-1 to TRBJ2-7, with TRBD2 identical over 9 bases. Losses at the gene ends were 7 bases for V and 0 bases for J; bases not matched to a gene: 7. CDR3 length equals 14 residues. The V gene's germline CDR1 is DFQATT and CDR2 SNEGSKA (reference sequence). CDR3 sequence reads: CSVKGSGGSYEQYF. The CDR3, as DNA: TGCAGTGTAAAAGGTAGCGGGGGCTCCTACGAGCAGTACTTC.

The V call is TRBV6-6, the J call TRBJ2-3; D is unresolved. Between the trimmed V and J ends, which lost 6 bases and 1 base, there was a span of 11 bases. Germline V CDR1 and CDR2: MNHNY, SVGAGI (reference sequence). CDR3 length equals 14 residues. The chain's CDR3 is CASSAYRGTDTQYF. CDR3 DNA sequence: TGTGCCAGCAGCGCCTATCGTGGCACAGATACGCAGTATTTT.

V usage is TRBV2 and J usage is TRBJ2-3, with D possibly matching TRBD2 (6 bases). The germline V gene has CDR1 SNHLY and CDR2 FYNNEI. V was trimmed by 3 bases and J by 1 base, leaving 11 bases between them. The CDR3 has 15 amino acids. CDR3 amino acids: CASSDGRGGTDTQYF. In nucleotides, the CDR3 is TGTGCCAGCAGTGACGGGCGGGGCGGCACAGATACGCAGTATTTT.

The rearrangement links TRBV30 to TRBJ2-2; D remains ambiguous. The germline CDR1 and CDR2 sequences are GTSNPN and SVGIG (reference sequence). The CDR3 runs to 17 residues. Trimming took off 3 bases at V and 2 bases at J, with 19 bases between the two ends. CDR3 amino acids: CAWSRYGPPVNTGELFF. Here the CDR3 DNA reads TGTGCCTGGAGCCGATATGGTCCCCCCGTCAACACCGGGGAGCTGTTTTTT.